This T cell receptor (beta chain) was sequenced for a study of regulatory T cells. This clone was found once. Its specificity is unknown. The primer mix had 52 TRBV and 13 TRBJ primers. TCRdb's copy holds only in-frame clones and misses some; the assay was immunoSEQ multiplex PCR. The sample has just over 20,000 clones, 93% seen once. All CD3G-deficient patients showed autoimmunity, more severe in two. Patients aged 2 to 39 years had fewer naive T cells. Study-level findings and limits: Control CD8+ cells showed a nonsignificant trend toward higher Shannon entropy than patient CD8+ cells.

Per the germline V gene, CDR1 is SGHTA and CDR2 is FQGNSA. Deletions cut 1 base from V and 9 bases from J, with 10 bases between. This CDR3 has 13 residues. The TCR was taken from a child aged 2 to 9 with CD3G deficiency. The chain has TRBV7-2 and TRBJ2-1; D is ambiguous. The sequenced sample was CD8+ T cells sorted from blood. The CDR3 region is CASSLGSLSEQFF. The DNA for the CDR3 is TGTGCCAGCAGCTTAGGCTCCCTTTCTGAGCAGTTCTTC.